The TCR beta chain under discussion was sequenced for a study of CD8+CD57+ T cells in acquired aplastic anemia. Genomic DNA provided the template from which TCR beta VDJ and CDR3 profiles were obtained. TCRdb called the reads again in MiXCR, with one record for every CDR3 protein. Here the sample spans over 150,000 distinct CDR3 sequences, about 54% being singletons. Flow cytometry had shown expanded CD8+CD57+ cells in the patients chosen for sequencing. The enrolled patients all had severe acquired aplastic anemia. Germline V gene data show CDR1 as SGHRS and CDR2 as YFSETQ. J gave up 1 base and V 3 bases, and 4 bases lay outside the gene matches. The CDR3 covers 16 residues.

The origin of this receptor is a human donor with aplastic anemia. The material sequenced was sorted CD4+, CD8+, or CD8+CD57+ T cells (not recorded which) from PBMCs. The chain combines TRBV5-1 with TRBJ2-7; 13 bases match TRBD2. CDR3 region: CASSWTSGGASYEQYF. The CDR3 DNA reads as TGCGCCAGCAGCTGGACTAGCGGGGGAGCGTCCTACGAGCAGTACTTC.